These 15 T cell receptor beta chains were all obtained from the same sample, sequenced in a study of T cell repertoires in cytomegalovirus infection. TCRdb reprocessed the reads via MiXCR and lists one record per CDR3 protein. The repertoire holds 300,000 to 450,000 distinct CDR3 sequences, approximately 18% seen once, with 7.5% to 9.5% in the top ten. What was sequenced was PBMCs. These receptors were taken from a human donor in good health (CMV status not recorded). Some clones in this sample may be carry-over from other donors' samples.

This clonotype was counted at least ten times. The chain uses TRBV7-8 and TRBJ2-3; perhaps TRBD2 as D (5 bases). The CDR3 has 15 residues. Looked up from germline, CDR1 is SGHVS and CDR2 is FQNEAQ. V was clipped by 2 bases and J by 3 bases, with 12 bases between them. The chain's CDR3 is CASSLLSGKTDTQYF. The CDR3, as DNA: TGTGCCAGCAGCTTATTATCCGGGAAAACAGATACGCAGTATTTT. Filled out from reference TRBV7-8 and TRBJ2-3, the complete variable domain reads GAGVSQSPRYKVAKRGQDVALRCDPISGHVSLFWYQQALGQGPEFLTYFQNEAQLDKSGLPSDRFFAERPEGSVSTLKIQRTQQEDSAVYLCASSLLSGKTDTQYFGPGTRLTVL.

The chain employs TRBV19 and TRBJ1-2; 7 bases align to TRBD1. Germline lookup yields CDR1 LNHDA and CDR2 SQIVND (reference sequence). The trim removed 3 bases at V and 6 bases at J, leaving 16 bases unmatched. The CDR3 totals 17 residues. The CDR3, as DNA: TGTGCCAGTAGTATCTCGACGGACAGGTGGCTGGGTGATGGCTACACCTTC. It is translated as CASSISTDRWLGDGYTF. The whole variable domain, remainder taken from reference TRBV19 and TRBJ1-2, is DGGITQSPKYLFRKEGQNVTLSCEQNLNHDAMYWYRQDPGQGLRLIYYSQIVNDFQKGDIAEGYSVSREKKESFPLTVTSAQKNPTAFYLCASSISTDRWLGDGYTFGSGTRLTVV.

As concerns this clonotype: Given a much more abundant clone one base away, this may be a read error. This rearrangement joins TRBV7-2 to TRBJ1-2, with unresolved D. CDR3 length: 11 amino acids. The germline V gene has CDR1 SGHTA and CDR2 FQGNSA. With 6 bases removed from V and 2 bases from J, the gap between germline ends came to 4 bases. The CDR3, as DNA: TGTGCCAGCAGTGGAAACTATGGCTACACCTTC. Translating it yields CASSGNYGYTF.

This clonotype has ten or more counts. This sequence joins TRBV7-2 and TRBJ2-7; TRBD1 aligns across 10 bases. Germline trimming cut 4 bases from V and 5 bases from J; bases unmatched to any gene: 11. From germline, CDR1 is SGHTA and CDR2 FQGNSA. This CDR3 is 16 amino acids long. This CDR3 reads CASSSRGQGVKNEQYF. DNA for the CDR3: TGTGCCAGCAGCTCCAGAGGACAGGGGGTAAAGAACGAGCAGTACTTC.

This clonotype was counted ten times or more. The chain combines TRBV2 with TRBJ2-1; tentatively, D is TRBD1 or TRBD2 (5 bases each). V lost 6 bases and J lost 0, with 18 bases in between. This CDR3 contains 17 residues. Germline V lookup: CDR1 SNHLY, CDR2 FYNNEI. Here the CDR3 DNA reads TGTGCCAGCAGCCAAAGCGAGGGGAGAAGCTCCTACAATGAGCAGTTCTTC. Its translation is CASSQSEGRSSYNEQFF. The full variable domain, completed using reference TRBV2 and TRBJ2-1, is EPEVTQTPSHQVTQMGQEVILRCVPISNHLYFYWYRQILGQKVEFLVSFYNNEISEKSEIFDDQFSVERPDGSNFTLKIRSTKLEDSAMYFCASSQSEGRSSYNEQFFGPGTRLTVL.

This clonotype has ten or more counts. The CDR3, as DNA: TGTGCCAGCAGCTTAGCAGCGGGGAACCAAGAGACCCAGTACTTC. This codes for CASSLAAGNQETQYF. The J gene is TRBJ2-5, the V gene TRBV7-6, with 7 bases identical to TRBD2. The ends lost 0 bases at V and 0 bases at J; junction bases unmatched: 1. The CDR3 runs 15 residues. The germline V gene has CDR1 SGHVS and CDR2 FNYEAQ.

The chain employs TRBV2 and TRBJ2-3, with 11 nucleotides matching TRBD2. Germline values: CDR1 SNHLY, CDR2 FYNNEI. The CDR3 totals 18 residues. With V trimmed by 3 bases and J by 3 bases, 11 bases remained unmatched. The CDR3 region is CASSDGTSGPLRTDTQYF. The CDR3 DNA sequence: TGTGCCAGCAGTGATGGGACTAGCGGACCCTTGAGGACAGATACGCAGTATTTT. The full variable domain, with the rest looked up from reference TRBV2 and TRBJ2-3, is EPEVTQTPSHQVTQMGQEVILRCVPISNHLYFYWYRQILGQKVEFLVSFYNNEISEKSEIFDDQFSVERPDGSNFTLKIRSTKLEDSAMYFCASSDGTSGPLRTDTQYFGPGTRLTVL.

This clonotype was recorded many times. The rearrangement uses TRBV7-2 and TRBJ2-4; no clear D gene. This CDR3 is built from 12 residues. Per germline, CDR1 SGHTA and CDR2 FQGNSA. Deletions cut 3 bases from V and 12 bases from J, with 12 bases between. This chain's CDR3 is CASSFASLDQYF. CDR3 DNA sequence: TGTGCCAGCAGCTTTGCCTCCTTGGATCAGTACTTC.

This clonotype was observed a handful of times. The gene calls are TRBV24-1 and TRBJ2-7, with TRBD1 identical over 7 bases. V shed 5 bases, J shed 4 bases, and the junction held 4 bases outside the gene matches. The V gene's germline CDR1 is KGHDR and CDR2 SFDVKD. There are 13 residues in the CDR3. The CDR3 here is CATSGGGRYEQYF. As DNA, the CDR3 is TGTGCCACCAGTGGAGGGGGCAGGTACGAGCAGTACTTC.

This clonotype was observed a few times. The chain combines TRBV2 with TRBJ1-1; D remains unclear. The CDR3 extends over 11 amino acids. Trimming removed 8 bases from V and 6 bases from J, with 10 bases in between. CDR1 and CDR2 from the germline V gene are SNHLY and FYNNEI. The CDR3 protein is CASRIQSEAFF. The CDR3 DNA reads TGTGCCAGCCGCATCCAGTCTGAAGCTTTCTTT.

The chain is built from TRBV5-1 and TRBJ2-5; the match to TRBD2 covers 7 bases. Unmatched junction bases numbered 12, after V lost 5 bases and J lost 2 bases. Germline assignment: CDR1 SGHRS and CDR2 YFSETQ. CDR3 length equals 16 residues. CDR3 DNA: TGCGCCAGCAGACCTTCTCGCGGGGGAGCACAAGAGACCCAGTACTTC. This gives the protein CASRPSRGGAQETQYF.

V is TRBV12-3 or TRBV12-4 and J is TRBJ2-3; 9 nucleotides match TRBD1. The CDR3 sequence is 13 residues long. V lost 8 bases and J lost 3; bases outside the gene matches: 3. In DNA form, the CDR3 reads TGTGCCAGCGGGGACAGGGCAACAGATACGCAGTATTTT. As protein: CASGDRATDTQYF.

The chain links TRBV6-1 to TRBJ1-1; D not certain. Per the germline V gene, CDR1 is MNHNS and CDR2 is SASEGT. V lost 6 bases, J lost 1 base, and 6 bases lay in between. The CDR3 is made up of 12 amino acids. The CDR3 DNA reads as TGTGCCAGCAGGCCATGGAACACTGAAGCTTTCTTT. Amino acids: CASRPWNTEAFF.

This clonotype was picked up many times. The V gene is TRBV7-2, the J gene TRBJ2-3, with a weak D call TRBD2 (6 bases). Per the germline V gene, CDR1 is SGHTA and CDR2 is FQGNSA. This CDR3 comprises 15 residues. Trimming left V 1 base short and J 4 bases short, with 12 bases between. CDR3 nucleotides: TGTGCCAGCAGCTTAGTGCGGGGATCGTCAGATACGCAGTATTTT. This gives the protein CASSLVRGSSDTQYF.

This clonotype was seen repeatedly, ten times or more. The rearrangement links TRBV4-1 to TRBJ2-1, with 10 bases aligning to TRBD1. Germline V gene sequence: CDR1 MGHRA, CDR2 YSYEKL. The CDR3 is 13 residues long. The ends lost 0 bases at V and 12 bases at J; junction bases unmatched: 2. The CDR3 is CASSQERDRGQFF. CDR3 DNA sequence: TGCGCCAGCAGCCAAGAAAGGGACAGGGGGCAGTTCTTC.